A selection of T cell receptor beta chains follows, all from one sample in a study of identical twins. MiXCR, run by TCRdb on the 5' RACE reads, gives a single entry per CDR3 protein. The data hold over 550,000 distinct CDR3 sequences, with around 7.5% observed a single time. Another study also made use of these data, one on yellow fever vaccine responses in identical twins.

The sample consisted of PBMCs. All receptors derive from a woman aged 18-30 years in good health. CDR3s include the opening cysteine and the closing phenylalanine or tryptophan.

j_call: TRBJ2-5
v_call: TRBV6-1
cdr3_aa: CASSEGLGPTQYF

j_call: TRBJ2-7
v_call: TRBV28
cdr3_aa: CASGTRTEPIYYEQYF

j_call: TRBJ2-1
v_call: TRBV10-3
cdr3_aa: CAISGTGGDSYNEQFF

j_call: TRBJ2-2
v_call: TRBV24-1
cdr3_aa: CATSHRFGELFF

j_call: TRBJ2-3
v_call: TRBV6-5
cdr3_aa: CASSSRRSTDTQYF

j_call: TRBJ2-7
v_call: TRBV12-3/TRBV12-4
cdr3_aa: CASSQTLVYEQYF

j_call: TRBJ2-1
v_call: TRBV7-9
cdr3_aa: CASSSRQGGSNEQFF

j_call: TRBJ2-5
v_call: TRBV24-1
cdr3_aa: CATSDSLVGGQETQYF

j_call: TRBJ2-5
v_call: TRBV5-1
cdr3_aa: CASSLATSGTETQYF

j_call: TRBJ2-5
v_call: TRBV7-8
cdr3_aa: CASSSSRTVPGRETQYF

j_call: TRBJ1-1
v_call: TRBV6-5
cdr3_aa: CASSSSPQGSEAFF

j_call: TRBJ2-3
v_call: TRBV4-1
cdr3_aa: CASSPQGSGGLDTQYF

j_call: TRBJ2-5
v_call: TRBV5-1
cdr3_aa: CASSFSGLGETQYF

j_call: TRBJ1-2
v_call: TRBV29-1
cdr3_aa: CSVSGTGGLYGYTF

j_call: TRBJ2-7
v_call: TRBV20-1
cdr3_aa: CSARDPGLGSRYEQYF

j_call: TRBJ2-7
v_call: TRBV12-3/TRBV12-4
cdr3_aa: CASSFQGSGRTSYEQYF

j_call: TRBJ2-7
v_call: TRBV18
cdr3_aa: CASSRRTASGNEQYF

j_call: TRBJ1-5
v_call: TRBV27
cdr3_aa: CASSPRSRANQPQHF

j_call: TRBJ2-3
v_call: TRBV5-1
cdr3_aa: CASSSDGASGGAGGDTQYF

j_call: TRBJ2-3
v_call: TRBV7-9
cdr3_aa: CASSPRLAEGDTQYF

j_call: TRBJ2-3
v_call: TRBV6-5
cdr3_aa: CASSWGDRGLADTQYF

j_call: TRBJ2-2
v_call: TRBV5-1
cdr3_aa: CASTHGAGDTGELFF

j_call: TRBJ2-2
v_call: TRBV6-4
cdr3_aa: CASSKETSNTGELFF

j_call: TRBJ2-1
v_call: TRBV20-1
cdr3_aa: CSARGLAGPSSYNEQFF

j_call: TRBJ1-6
v_call: TRBV3-1
cdr3_aa: CASSRSKNSPLHF

j_call: TRBJ2-1
v_call: TRBV5-1
cdr3_aa: CASSPGSQGPSNEQFF

j_call: TRBJ2-6
v_call: TRBV28
cdr3_aa: CASSFHSLGQGAPGANVLTF

j_call: TRBJ2-2
v_call: TRBV12-3/TRBV12-4
cdr3_aa: CACCRAGLAGGYTGELFF

j_call: TRBJ1-2
v_call: TRBV5-1
cdr3_aa: CASSSDGNYGYTF

j_call: TRBJ2-2
v_call: TRBV5-1
cdr3_aa: CASSWGTGVNTGELFF

j_call: TRBJ1-2
v_call: TRBV5-1
cdr3_aa: CASSSSGLDYGYTF

j_call: TRBJ2-3
v_call: TRBV4-1
cdr3_aa: CASSHVGPPPNTQYF

j_call: TRBJ1-4
v_call: TRBV12-3/TRBV12-4
cdr3_aa: CASSLVEKLFF

j_call: TRBJ2-5
v_call: TRBV29-1
cdr3_aa: CSVDFQKETQYF

j_call: TRBJ2-3
v_call: TRBV6-1
cdr3_aa: CASRPSPAGATDTQYF

j_call: TRBJ2-3
v_call: TRBV10-3
cdr3_aa: CAISSGDVTQYF

j_call: TRBJ1-5
v_call: TRBV2
cdr3_aa: CASSETGGPSNQPQHF

j_call: TRBJ2-5
v_call: TRBV3-1
cdr3_aa: CASSQVDREETQYF

j_call: TRBJ1-6
v_call: TRBV7-3
cdr3_aa: CASSLTVDSPLHF

j_call: TRBJ2-1
v_call: TRBV7-8
cdr3_aa: CASIPGTGYNEQFF

j_call: TRBJ1-1
v_call: TRBV5-1
cdr3_aa: CASSFGQGRVDTEAFF

j_call: TRBJ2-7
v_call: TRBV28
cdr3_aa: CASSPSGPVNEQYF

j_call: TRBJ2-3
v_call: TRBV15
cdr3_aa: CATKAGGTDTQYF

j_call: TRBJ2-7
v_call: TRBV12-3/TRBV12-4
cdr3_aa: CASSFVRDEQYF

j_call: TRBJ2-2
v_call: TRBV6-1
cdr3_aa: CASRNPGLAGGGTGELFF

j_call: TRBJ1-2
v_call: TRBV7-6
cdr3_aa: CASSPGQALYGYTF

j_call: TRBJ2-2
v_call: TRBV14
cdr3_aa: CASSPQQGISGELFF

j_call: TRBJ1-3
v_call: TRBV5-1
cdr3_aa: CASSLGDTSSSGNTIYF

j_call: TRBJ1-5
v_call: TRBV12-3/TRBV12-4
cdr3_aa: CASSQRGLSNQPQHF

j_call: TRBJ1-6
v_call: TRBV6-5
cdr3_aa: CASSYGDSPLHF

j_call: TRBJ2-5
v_call: TRBV7-6
cdr3_aa: CASSLAFDGGRETQYF

j_call: TRBJ2-1
v_call: TRBV3-1
cdr3_aa: CASSQDPAGRVNEQFF

j_call: TRBJ2-1
v_call: TRBV11-2
cdr3_aa: CASRGQGAQNYNEQFF

j_call: TRBJ2-2
v_call: TRBV5-1
cdr3_aa: CASSTDPGELFF

j_call: TRBJ2-4
v_call: TRBV14
cdr3_aa: CASSQDNLKNIQYF

j_call: TRBJ2-5
v_call: TRBV11-1
cdr3_aa: CASSNLRDSRRGTETQYF

j_call: TRBJ2-1
v_call: TRBV5-1
cdr3_aa: CASSPRTGDNNEQFF

j_call: TRBJ2-2
v_call: TRBV24-1
cdr3_aa: CATSDLRTSDGGELFF

j_call: TRBJ2-5
v_call: TRBV11-2
cdr3_aa: CASSSLQGWETQYF